Sequencing of this T cell receptor (beta chain) was carried out in a study of T cell changes during pregnancy in multiple sclerosis. Here immunoSEQ multiplex PCR was the method, and the copy in TCRdb shows in-frame clones only, minus some. The sample comprises around 100,000 clones, 90% of which are singletons, and 0.76% rests with the top ten. The CDR3 totals 13 residues. CDR1 and CDR2 from the germline V gene are ENHRY and SYGVKD. The V end lost 8 bases, the J end lost 6 bases, and 14 bases lay between the germline ends. The chain joins TRBV10-3 to TRBJ1-5, with D possibly being TRBD1 (6 bases). The clonotype comes from a female donor in good health, enrolled as a control in a pregnancy study. This specimen was peripheral blood, taken in the second trimester of pregnancy. The CDR3 coding sequence is TGTGCCATCGGGAGGGGGGGCTCTCAGCCCCAGCATTTT. This translates into CAIGRGGSQPQHF.